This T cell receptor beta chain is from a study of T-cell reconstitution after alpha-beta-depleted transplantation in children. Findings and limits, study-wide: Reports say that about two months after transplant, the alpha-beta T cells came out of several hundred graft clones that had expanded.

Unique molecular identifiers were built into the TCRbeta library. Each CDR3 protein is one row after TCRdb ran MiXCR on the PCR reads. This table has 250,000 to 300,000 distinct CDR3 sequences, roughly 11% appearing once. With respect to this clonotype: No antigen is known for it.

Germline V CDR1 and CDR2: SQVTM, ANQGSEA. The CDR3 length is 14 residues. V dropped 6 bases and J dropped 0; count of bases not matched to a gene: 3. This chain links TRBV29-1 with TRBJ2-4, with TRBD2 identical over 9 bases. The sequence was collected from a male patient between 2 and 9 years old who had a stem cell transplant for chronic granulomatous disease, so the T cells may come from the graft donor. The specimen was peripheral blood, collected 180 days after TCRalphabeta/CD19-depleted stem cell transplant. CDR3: CSVLAGIAKNIQYF. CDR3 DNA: TGCAGCGTGCTAGCGGGAATAGCCAAAAACATTCAGTACTTC.